Listed below are T cell receptor beta chains from one sample, sequenced in a study of CD8+ T cells in alopecia areata. Produced via immunoSEQ multiplex PCR; TCRdb's table is partial and in-frame only. The table lists about 140,000 clones, roughly 50% of them singletons. The sequenced material came from CD4+ T cells sorted from blood. These receptor sequences come from a human donor in good health. Each CDR3 is given without its conserved first and last residue. Each record gives: J gene, D gene, V gene, clone size, CDR3 protein. A D gene is named only where the DNA matches it firmly. Size is omitted from some rows. Given values are once, few, many or a class for expanded clones.

j_gene: TRBJ1-2; d_gene: .; v_gene: TRBV30; abundance: .; CDR3aa: AWSEQGIGGYT
j_gene: TRBJ2-7; d_gene: .; v_gene: TRBV5-4; abundance: .; CDR3aa: ASSFPGALSYEQY
j_gene: TRBJ2-2; d_gene: TRBD1; v_gene: TRBV7-3; abundance: .; CDR3aa: ASSSRTGGNTGELF
j_gene: TRBJ2-2; d_gene: TRBD1; v_gene: TRBV19; abundance: few; CDR3aa: ASTSIGTGYTGELF
j_gene: TRBJ2-3; d_gene: .; v_gene: TRBV30; abundance: .; CDR3aa: AWSPPGGGRSDTQY
j_gene: TRBJ2-3; d_gene: TRBD1; v_gene: TRBV6-1; abundance: .; CDR3aa: ASSVDRVGTDTQY
j_gene: TRBJ1-4; d_gene: .; v_gene: TRBV28; abundance: .; CDR3aa: ASTPAGLKEKLF
j_gene: TRBJ2-7; d_gene: .; v_gene: TRBV30; abundance: .; CDR3aa: AWSPLGGLYEQY
j_gene: TRBJ2-5; d_gene: TRBD2; v_gene: TRBV28; abundance: .; CDR3aa: ASSLGLAGVSQY
j_gene: TRBJ2-1; d_gene: .; v_gene: TRBV9; abundance: .; CDR3aa: ASSPGLAPGAEQF
j_gene: TRBJ2-7; d_gene: TRBD2; v_gene: TRBV6-1; abundance: few; CDR3aa: ASSEADLAGGPYEQY
j_gene: TRBJ2-7; d_gene: .; v_gene: TRBV7-2; abundance: few; CDR3aa: ASSSGLGSSEQY
j_gene: TRBJ1-1; d_gene: .; v_gene: TRBV6-5; abundance: few; CDR3aa: ASRYQGSTEAF
j_gene: TRBJ1-1; d_gene: .; v_gene: TRBV10-3; abundance: few; CDR3aa: AISEASHTGPAEAF
j_gene: TRBJ2-3; d_gene: TRBD2; v_gene: TRBV7-9; abundance: .; CDR3aa: ASSPQGLAGPTDTQY
j_gene: TRBJ1-1; d_gene: .; v_gene: TRBV29-1; abundance: .; CDR3aa: SVVRGNTEAF
j_gene: TRBJ2-7; d_gene: TRBD1; v_gene: TRBV5-1; abundance: .; CDR3aa: ASSLYGTGDEQY
j_gene: TRBJ2-2; d_gene: TRBD2; v_gene: TRBV5-4; abundance: .; CDR3aa: ASSFPTSSGELF
j_gene: TRBJ2-3; d_gene: .; v_gene: TRBV10-3; abundance: .; CDR3aa: AISESTIGSTQY
j_gene: TRBJ2-3; d_gene: .; v_gene: TRBV27; abundance: .; CDR3aa: ASSPQGLGTDTQY
j_gene: TRBJ2-2; d_gene: .; v_gene: TRBV28; abundance: .; CDR3aa: ASSFTINTGELF
j_gene: TRBJ1-3; d_gene: .; v_gene: TRBV29-1; abundance: .; CDR3aa: SVGRGSSGNTIY
j_gene: TRBJ1-2; d_gene: TRBD1; v_gene: TRBV4-1; abundance: .; CDR3aa: ASRRLFSIDRAEEGYT
j_gene: TRBJ2-7; d_gene: TRBD1; v_gene: TRBV5-6; abundance: .; CDR3aa: ASSYKGTGRYEQY
j_gene: TRBJ2-2; d_gene: .; v_gene: TRBV5-1; abundance: .; CDR3aa: ASSSDRFSPRHTGELF
j_gene: TRBJ1-5; d_gene: TRBD1; v_gene: TRBV5-1; abundance: .; CDR3aa: ASSTARGPRCVSNQPQH
j_gene: TRBJ1-2; d_gene: .; v_gene: TRBV6-6; abundance: few; CDR3aa: ASSQGNGYT
j_gene: TRBJ1-2; d_gene: .; v_gene: TRBV18; abundance: .; CDR3aa: ASSPPAGYGYT
j_gene: TRBJ1-5; d_gene: TRBD1; v_gene: TRBV7-2; abundance: .; CDR3aa: ASSSRDRDNQPQH
j_gene: TRBJ1-3; d_gene: TRBD1; v_gene: TRBV30; abundance: few; CDR3aa: AWSSQGAGNTIY
j_gene: TRBJ2-5; d_gene: .; v_gene: TRBV30; abundance: few; CDR3aa: AWAGYEWTQY
j_gene: TRBJ1-4; d_gene: .; v_gene: TRBV27; abundance: .; CDR3aa: ASSPLNSPGEKLF
j_gene: TRBJ2-3; d_gene: .; v_gene: TRBV29-1; abundance: few; CDR3aa: SVEDVGFTDTQY
j_gene: TRBJ2-5; d_gene: .; v_gene: TRBV28; abundance: .; CDR3aa: ASSVPGRETQY
j_gene: TRBJ1-5; d_gene: .; v_gene: TRBV6-1; abundance: .; CDR3aa: ASSDVGRGRQPQH
j_gene: TRBJ2-5; d_gene: .; v_gene: TRBV5-6; abundance: .; CDR3aa: ASSSGTLQETQY
j_gene: TRBJ1-1; d_gene: .; v_gene: TRBV7-9; abundance: .; CDR3aa: ASRPGMNTEAF
j_gene: TRBJ1-1; d_gene: .; v_gene: TRBV6-6; abundance: .; CDR3aa: ASRLHTGNTEAF
j_gene: TRBJ2-7; d_gene: .; v_gene: TRBV5-1; abundance: .; CDR3aa: ASSLVSGPSYEQY
j_gene: TRBJ1-1; d_gene: .; v_gene: TRBV6-5; abundance: .; CDR3aa: ASRGGQLNTEAF
j_gene: TRBJ2-4; d_gene: .; v_gene: TRBV6-5; abundance: once; CDR3aa: ASRALQGGSNIQY
j_gene: TRBJ1-1; d_gene: .; v_gene: TRBV29-1; abundance: few; CDR3aa: SVGRQAGGAF
j_gene: TRBJ2-7; d_gene: TRBD2; v_gene: TRBV27; abundance: .; CDR3aa: ASRKAGLRGGRSIHEQY